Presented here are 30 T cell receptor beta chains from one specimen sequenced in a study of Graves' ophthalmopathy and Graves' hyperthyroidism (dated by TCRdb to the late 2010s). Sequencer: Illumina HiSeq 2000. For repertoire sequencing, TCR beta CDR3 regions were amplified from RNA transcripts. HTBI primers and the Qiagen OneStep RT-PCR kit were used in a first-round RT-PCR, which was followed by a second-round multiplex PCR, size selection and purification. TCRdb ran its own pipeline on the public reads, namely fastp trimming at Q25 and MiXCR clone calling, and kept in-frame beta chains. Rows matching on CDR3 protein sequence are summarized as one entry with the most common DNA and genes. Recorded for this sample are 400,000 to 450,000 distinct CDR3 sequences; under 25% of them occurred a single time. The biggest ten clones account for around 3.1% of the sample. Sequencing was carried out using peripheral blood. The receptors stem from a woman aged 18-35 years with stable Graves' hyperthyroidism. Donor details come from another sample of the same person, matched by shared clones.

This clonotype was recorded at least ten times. CDR3 bases: TGTGCCAGCAGTGAATCTAGAAACGGGGAGCTGTTTTTT. Amino acids: CASSESRNGELFF. The chain is built from TRBV6-4 and TRBJ2-2; D remains ambiguous. Germline CDR1 reads MRHNA; CDR2 reads SNTAGT. V dropped 3 bases and J dropped 7 bases, with 9 bases sitting between them. CDR3 length: 13 residues.

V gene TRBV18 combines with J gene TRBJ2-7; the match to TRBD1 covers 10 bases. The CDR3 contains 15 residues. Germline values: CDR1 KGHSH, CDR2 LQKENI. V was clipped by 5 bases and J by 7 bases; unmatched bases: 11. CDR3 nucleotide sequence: TGTGCCAGCTCAACGTCGGGACAGGGGTTCTGGGAGCAGTACTTC. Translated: CASSTSGQGFWEQYF.

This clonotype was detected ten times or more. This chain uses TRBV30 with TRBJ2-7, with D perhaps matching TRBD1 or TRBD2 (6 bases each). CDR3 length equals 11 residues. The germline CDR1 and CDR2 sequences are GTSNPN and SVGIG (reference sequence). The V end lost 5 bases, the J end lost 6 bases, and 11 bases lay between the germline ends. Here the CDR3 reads CAWGRGAEQYF. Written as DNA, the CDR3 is TGTGCCTGGGGTAGGGGGGCCGAGCAGTACTTC. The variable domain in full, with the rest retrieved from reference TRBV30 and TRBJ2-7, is SQTIHQWPATLVQPVGSPLSLECTVEGTSNPNLYWYRQAAGRGLQLLFYSVGIGQISSEVPQNLSASRPQDRQFILSSKKLLLSDSGFYLCAWGRGAEQYFGPGTRLTVT.

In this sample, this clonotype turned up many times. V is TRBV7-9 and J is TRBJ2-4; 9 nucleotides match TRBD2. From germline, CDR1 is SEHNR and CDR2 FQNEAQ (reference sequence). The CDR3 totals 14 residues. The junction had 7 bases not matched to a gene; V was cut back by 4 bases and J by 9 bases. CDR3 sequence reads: CASSSSSGISIQYF. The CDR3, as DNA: TGTGCCAGCAGCTCTTCTAGCGGGATTAGCATTCAGTACTTC.

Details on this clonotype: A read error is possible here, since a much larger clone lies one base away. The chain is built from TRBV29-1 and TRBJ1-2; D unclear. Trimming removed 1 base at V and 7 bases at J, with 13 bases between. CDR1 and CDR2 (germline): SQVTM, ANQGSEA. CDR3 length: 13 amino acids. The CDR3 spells CSVEGAVSGGYTF. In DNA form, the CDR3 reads TGCAGCGTTGAAGGGGCAGTTAGTGGTGGCTACACCTTC.

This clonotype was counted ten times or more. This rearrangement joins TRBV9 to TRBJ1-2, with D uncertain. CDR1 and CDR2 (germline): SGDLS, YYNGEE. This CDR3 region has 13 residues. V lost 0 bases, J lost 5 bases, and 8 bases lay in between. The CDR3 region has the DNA TGTGCCAGCAGCGTAGCGGCAGGATATGGCTACACCTTC. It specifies CASSVAAGYGYTF.

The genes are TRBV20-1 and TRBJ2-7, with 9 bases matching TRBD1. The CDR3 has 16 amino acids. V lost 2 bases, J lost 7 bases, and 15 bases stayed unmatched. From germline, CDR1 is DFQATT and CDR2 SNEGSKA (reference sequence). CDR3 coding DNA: TGCAGTGCTAGACCCCTGAGACAGGGGGGAGCGGGTGAGCAGTACTTC. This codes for CSARPLRQGGAGEQYF.

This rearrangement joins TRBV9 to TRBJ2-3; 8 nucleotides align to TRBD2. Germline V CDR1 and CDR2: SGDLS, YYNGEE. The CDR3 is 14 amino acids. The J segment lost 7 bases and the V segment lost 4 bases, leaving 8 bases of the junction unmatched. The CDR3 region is CASSSGTRAYTQYF. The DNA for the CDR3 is TGTGCCAGCAGCTCCGGGACTAGGGCCTATACGCAGTATTTT. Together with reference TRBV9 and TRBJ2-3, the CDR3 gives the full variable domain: DSGVTQTPKHLITATGQRVTLRCSPRSGDLSVYWYQQSLDQGLQFLIQYYNGEERAKGNILERFSAQQFPDLHSELNLSSLELGDSALYFCASSSGTRAYTQYFGPGTRLTVL.

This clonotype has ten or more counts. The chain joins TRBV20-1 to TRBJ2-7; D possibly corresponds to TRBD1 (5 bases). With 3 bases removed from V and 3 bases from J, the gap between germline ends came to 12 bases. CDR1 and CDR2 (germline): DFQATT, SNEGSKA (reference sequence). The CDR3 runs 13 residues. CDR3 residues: CSASSPGNYEQYF. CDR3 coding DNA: TGCAGTGCTAGCTCCCCAGGGAACTACGAGCAGTACTTC.

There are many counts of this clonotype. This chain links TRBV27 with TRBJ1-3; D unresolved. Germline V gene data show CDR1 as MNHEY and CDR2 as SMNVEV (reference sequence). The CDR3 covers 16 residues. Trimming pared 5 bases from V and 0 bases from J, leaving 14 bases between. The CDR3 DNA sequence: TGTGCCAGCAGTCAGGACCTCCCCGGCTCTGGAAACACCATATATTTT. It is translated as CASSQDLPGSGNTIYF.

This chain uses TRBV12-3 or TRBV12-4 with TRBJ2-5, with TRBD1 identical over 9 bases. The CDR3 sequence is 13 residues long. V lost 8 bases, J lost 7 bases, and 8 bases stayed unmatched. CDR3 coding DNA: TGTGCCAGCCGCCAACAGGGGGCACGGACCCAGTACTTC. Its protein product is CASRQQGARTQYF.

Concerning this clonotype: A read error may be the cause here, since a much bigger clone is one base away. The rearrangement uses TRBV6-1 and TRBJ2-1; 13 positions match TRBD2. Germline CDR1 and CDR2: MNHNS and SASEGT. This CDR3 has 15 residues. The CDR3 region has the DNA TGTGCCAGCAGTGGAGGACTAGCGGGAGCGAGTGAGAAGTTCTTC. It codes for CASSGGLAGASEKFF.

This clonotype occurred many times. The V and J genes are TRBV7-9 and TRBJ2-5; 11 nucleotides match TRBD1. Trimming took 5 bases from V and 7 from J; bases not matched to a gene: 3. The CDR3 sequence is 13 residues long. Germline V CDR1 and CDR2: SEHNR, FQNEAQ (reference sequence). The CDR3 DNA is TGTGCCAGCAGCCGGGACAGGGGGTGGACCCAGTACTTC. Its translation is CASSRDRGWTQYF.

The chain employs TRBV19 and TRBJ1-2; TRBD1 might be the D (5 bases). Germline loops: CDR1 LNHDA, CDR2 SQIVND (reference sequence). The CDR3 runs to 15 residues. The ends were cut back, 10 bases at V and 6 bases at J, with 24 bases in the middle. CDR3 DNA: TGTGCCACCTCGGAGGGGAGGTCGATTGCGGATGGCTACACCTTC. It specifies CATSEGRSIADGYTF.

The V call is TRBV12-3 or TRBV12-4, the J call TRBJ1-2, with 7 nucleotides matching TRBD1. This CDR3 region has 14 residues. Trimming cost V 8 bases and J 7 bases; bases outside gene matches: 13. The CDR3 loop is CASQGGSLMRGYTF. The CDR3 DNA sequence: TGTGCCAGCCAAGGGGGCAGCCTAATGCGTGGCTACACCTTC.

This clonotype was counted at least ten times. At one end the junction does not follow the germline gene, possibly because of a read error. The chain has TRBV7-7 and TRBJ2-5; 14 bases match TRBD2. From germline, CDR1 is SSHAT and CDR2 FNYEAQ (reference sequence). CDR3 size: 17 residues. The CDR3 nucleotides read TGTGCTAGCAGCTTAGGGGGACTAGCGGGAGTTCGAGAGACCCAGTACTTC. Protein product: CASSLGGLAGVRETQYF.

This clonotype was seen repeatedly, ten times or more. The CDR3 nucleotides read TGTGCCAGCAGCTTACTCCGGGACAGGGACGAGCAGTACTTC. Its translation: CASSLLRDRDEQYF. The gene calls are TRBV11-2 and TRBJ2-7, with TRBD1 matching over 9 bases. The length of the CDR3 is 14 residues. The germline gives CDR1 SGHAT, CDR2 FQNNGV. J gave up 5 bases and V 2 bases, and 4 bases lay outside the gene matches.

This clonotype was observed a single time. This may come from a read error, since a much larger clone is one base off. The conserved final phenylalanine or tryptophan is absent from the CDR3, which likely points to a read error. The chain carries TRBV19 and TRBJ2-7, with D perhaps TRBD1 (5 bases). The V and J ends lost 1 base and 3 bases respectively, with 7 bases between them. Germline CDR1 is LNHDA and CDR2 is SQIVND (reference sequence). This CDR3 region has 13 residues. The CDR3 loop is CASSIGQFYEQYL. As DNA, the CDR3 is TGTGCCAGTAGTATAGGACAGTTCTACGAGCAGTACTTG.

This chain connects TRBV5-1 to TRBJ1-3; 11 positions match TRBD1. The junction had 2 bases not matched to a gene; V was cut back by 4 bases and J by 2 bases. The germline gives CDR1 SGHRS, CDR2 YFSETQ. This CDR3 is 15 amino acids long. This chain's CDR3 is CASSPGQGAGNTIYF. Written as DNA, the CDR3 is TGCGCCAGCAGCCCGGGACAGGGGGCTGGAAACACCATATATTTT. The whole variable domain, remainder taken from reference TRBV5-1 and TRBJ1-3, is KAGVTQTPRYLIKTRGQQVTLSCSPISGHRSVSWYQQTPGQGLQFLFEYFSETQRNKGNFPGRFSGRQFSNSRSEMNVSTLELGDSALYLCASSPGQGAGNTIYFGEGSWLTVV.

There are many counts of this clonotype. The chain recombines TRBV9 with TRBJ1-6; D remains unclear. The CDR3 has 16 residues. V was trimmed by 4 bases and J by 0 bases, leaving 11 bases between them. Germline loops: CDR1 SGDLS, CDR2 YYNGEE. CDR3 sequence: CASSSRPSSYNSPLHF. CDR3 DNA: TGTGCCAGCAGCTCCCGTCCGAGCTCCTATAATTCACCCCTCCACTTT.

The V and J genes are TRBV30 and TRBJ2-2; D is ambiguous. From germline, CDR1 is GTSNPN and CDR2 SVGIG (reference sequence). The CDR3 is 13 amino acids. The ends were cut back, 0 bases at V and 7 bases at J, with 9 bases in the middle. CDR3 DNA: TGTGCCTGGAGTGTACGCGACGGCGGGGAGCTGTTTTTT. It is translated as CAWSVRDGGELFF. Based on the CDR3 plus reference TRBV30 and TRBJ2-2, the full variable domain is SQTIHQWPATLVQPVGSPLSLECTVEGTSNPNLYWYRQAAGRGLQLLFYSVGIGQISSEVPQNLSASRPQDRQFILSSKKLLLSDSGFYLCAWSVRDGGELFFGEGSRLTVL.

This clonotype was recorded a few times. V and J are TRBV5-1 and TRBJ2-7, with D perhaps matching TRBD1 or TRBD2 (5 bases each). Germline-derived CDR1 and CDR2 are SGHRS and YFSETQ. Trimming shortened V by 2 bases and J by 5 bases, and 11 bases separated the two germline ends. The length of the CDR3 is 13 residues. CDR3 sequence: CASSFSWGNEQYF. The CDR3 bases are TGCGCCAGCAGCTTTTCTTGGGGGAACGAGCAGTACTTC.

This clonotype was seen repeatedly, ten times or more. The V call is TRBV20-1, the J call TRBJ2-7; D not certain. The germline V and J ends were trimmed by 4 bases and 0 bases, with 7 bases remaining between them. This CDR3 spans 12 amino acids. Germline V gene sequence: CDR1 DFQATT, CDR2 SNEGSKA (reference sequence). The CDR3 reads CSAIPSSYEQYF. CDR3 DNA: TGCAGTGCTATACCTAGCTCCTACGAGCAGTACTTC.

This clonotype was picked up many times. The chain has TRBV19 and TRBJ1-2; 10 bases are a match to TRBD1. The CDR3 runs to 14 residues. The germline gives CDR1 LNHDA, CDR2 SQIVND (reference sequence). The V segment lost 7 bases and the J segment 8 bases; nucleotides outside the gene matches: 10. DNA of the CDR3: TGTGCCAGTACCAATCGGGGGACAGGGGAAGGCTACACCTTC. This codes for CASTNRGTGEGYTF.

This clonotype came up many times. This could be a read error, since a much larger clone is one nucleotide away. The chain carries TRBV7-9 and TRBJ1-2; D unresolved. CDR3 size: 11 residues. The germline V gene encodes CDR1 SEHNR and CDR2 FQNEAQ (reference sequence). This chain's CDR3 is CAGSLGPWYTF. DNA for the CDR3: TGTGCCGGCAGCTTAGGTCCGTGGTACACCTTC.

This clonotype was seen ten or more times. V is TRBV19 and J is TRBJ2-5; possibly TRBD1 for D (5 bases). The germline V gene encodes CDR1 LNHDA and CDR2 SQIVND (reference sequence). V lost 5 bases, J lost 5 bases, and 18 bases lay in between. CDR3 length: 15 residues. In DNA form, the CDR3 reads TGTGCCAGTAGTGAGACAGTTTCTGCGGATGAGACCCAGTACTTC. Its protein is CASSETVSADETQYF.

The CDR3 loop reads CSVIVGAPNSNQPQHF. DNA of the CDR3: TGCAGCGTTATAGTCGGGGCGCCTAATAGCAATCAGCCCCAGCATTTT. This rearrangement joins TRBV29-1 to TRBJ1-5; tentative D call: TRBD1 (5 bases). Germline V CDR1 and CDR2: SQVTM, ANQGSEA. Trimming removed 5 bases from V and 0 bases from J, with 17 bases in between. The CDR3 runs 16 residues.

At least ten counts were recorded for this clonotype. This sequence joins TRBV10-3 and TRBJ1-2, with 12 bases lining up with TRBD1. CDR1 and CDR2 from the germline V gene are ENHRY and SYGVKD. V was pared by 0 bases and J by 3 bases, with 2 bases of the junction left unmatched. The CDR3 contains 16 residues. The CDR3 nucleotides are TGTGCCATCAGTGAGTCGGGGACAGGGGGCTACTATGGCTACACCTTC. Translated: CAISESGTGGYYGYTF.

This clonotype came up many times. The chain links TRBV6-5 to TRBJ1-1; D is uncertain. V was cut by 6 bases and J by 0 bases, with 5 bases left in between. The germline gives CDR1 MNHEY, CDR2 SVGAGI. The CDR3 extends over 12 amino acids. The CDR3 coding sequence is TGTGCCAGCAGCAGAATGAACACTGAAGCTTTCTTT. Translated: CASSRMNTEAFF.

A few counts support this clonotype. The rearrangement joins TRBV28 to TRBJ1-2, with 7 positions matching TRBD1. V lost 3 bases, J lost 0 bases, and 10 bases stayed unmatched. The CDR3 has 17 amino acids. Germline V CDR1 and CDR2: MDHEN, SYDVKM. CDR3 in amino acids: CASSFPIGQDANYGYTF. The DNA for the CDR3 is TGTGCCAGCAGTTTCCCTATTGGACAGGATGCTAACTATGGCTACACCTTC.